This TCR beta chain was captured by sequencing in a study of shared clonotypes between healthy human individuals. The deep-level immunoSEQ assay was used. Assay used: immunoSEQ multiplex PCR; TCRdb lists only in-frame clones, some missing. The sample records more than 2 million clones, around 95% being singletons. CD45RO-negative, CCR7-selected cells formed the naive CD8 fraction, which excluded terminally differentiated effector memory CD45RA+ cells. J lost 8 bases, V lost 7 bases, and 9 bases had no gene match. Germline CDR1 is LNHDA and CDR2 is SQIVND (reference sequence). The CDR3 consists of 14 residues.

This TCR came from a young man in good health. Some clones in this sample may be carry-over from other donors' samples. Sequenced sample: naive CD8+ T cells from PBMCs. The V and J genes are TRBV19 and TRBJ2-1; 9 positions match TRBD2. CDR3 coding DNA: TGTGCCAGTACTGGGACTAGCCGAGGACATGAGCAGTTCTTC. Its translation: CASTGTSRGHEQFF.